This entry describes one TCR beta chain. What it binds is not known. This sample is drawn from a study of cytomegalovirus exposure and HLA in healthy donors. Study-wide results and caveats: The listing of 150 to 200 TCR beta chains classed them as cytomegalovirus-associated. Most observed TCR sequences were rare, whereas some public TCRs were detected in many donors. Confirmation in vitro established that a few CMV-associated chains were specific for CMV antigens.

Data came from immunoSEQ multiplex PCR; TCRdb stores just in-frame clones and leaves some out. The table shows 150,000 to 180,000 clones, with around 88% occurring only once. Per the germline V gene, CDR1 is SGHRS and CDR2 is YFSETQ. With 7 bases clipped from V and 5 bases from J, the junction kept 12 bases outside the gene matches. The CDR3 extends over 15 amino acids. The study drew the donors from its 120-subject validation cohort, separate from the approximately 700-subject first cohort. The sequence was obtained from a man aged 18 to 29 in good health and CMV-seropositive. The V and J genes are TRBV5-1 and TRBJ1-5, with 7 bases lining up with TRBD1. Sequenced sample: PBMCs. The CDR3 nucleotides read TGCGCCAGCTCCCCCTCGCCCCAGGGGGATCAGCCCCAGCATTTT. Encoded protein: CASSPSPQGDQPQHF.